These 24 T cell receptor beta chains were all obtained from the same sample, sequenced in a study of blood T cell repertoires in COVID-19. TCRdb's copy holds only in-frame clones and misses some; the assay was immunoSEQ multiplex PCR. The sample gives around 310,000 clones, nearly 90% of which show up once; more than 0.85% is in the top ten. The sequencing sample was made of peripheral blood. All receptors come from a woman between 40 and 50 years old with COVID-19, enrolled during active disease.

This sequence joins TRBV18 and TRBJ1-6; no clear D gene. Deletions cut 3 bases from V and 10 bases from J, with 10 bases between. The CDR3 covers 13 residues. The germline CDR1 and CDR2 sequences are KGHSH and LQKENI. In DNA form, the CDR3 reads TGTGCCAGCTCACCCGGTGGGCTCTCACCCCTCCACTTT. Protein product: CASSPGGLSPLHF. Supplemented by reference TRBV18 and TRBJ1-6, the full variable domain reads NAGVMQNPRHLVRRRGQEARLRCSPMKGHSHVYWYRQLPEEGLKFMVYLQKENIIDESGMPKERFSAEFPKEGPSILRIQQVVRGDSAAYFCASSPGGLSPLHFGNGTRLTVT.

The chain carries TRBV6-2 or TRBV6-3 and TRBJ1-1; D gene uncertain. Per the germline V gene, CDR1 is MNHEY and CDR2 is SVGEGT. The CDR3 contains 11 residues. V lost 2 bases and J 5 bases, leaving 3 bases between the germline ends. CDR3 amino acids: CASSYETEAFF. CDR3 sequence (DNA): TGTGCCAGCAGTTACGAGACTGAAGCTTTCTTT.

The gene calls are TRBV19 and TRBJ1-5; D gene unclear. This CDR3 has 12 amino acids. The germline V gene has CDR1 LNHDA and CDR2 SQIVND (reference sequence). V dropped 2 bases and J dropped 7 bases, with 6 bases sitting between them. The CDR3 loop reads CASSIIYQPQHF. The CDR3 region has the DNA TGTGCCAGTAGTATAATCTACCAGCCCCAGCATTTT.

This chain joins TRBV15 and TRBJ2-1; 13 nucleotides match TRBD2. Trimming cost V 4 bases and J 1 base; bases outside gene matches: 10. The germline V gene has CDR1 LNHNV and CDR2 YYDKDF (reference sequence). The CDR3 covers 19 residues. This chain's CDR3 is CATSTTSGRDPFSYNEQFF. The CDR3 DNA reads as TGTGCCACCAGCACCACTAGCGGGAGGGACCCCTTTTCCTACAATGAGCAGTTCTTC.

Only one count was recorded for this clone. In DNA form, the CDR3 reads TGTGCCAGCACCTTCGGGGGGGAGCAGCCCCAGCATTTT. It translates to CASTFGGEQPQHF. The chain combines TRBV6-5 with TRBJ1-5; a possible D gene is TRBD1 (5 bases). Per the germline V gene, CDR1 is MNHEY and CDR2 is SVGAGI. The CDR3 length is 13 residues. Deletions cut 7 bases from V and 7 bases from J, with 14 bases between.

The J gene is TRBJ1-1, the V gene TRBV7-9; D is possibly TRBD1 (5 bases). CDR3 length: 12 residues. The germline V gene encodes CDR1 SEHNR and CDR2 FQNEAQ (reference sequence). With 1 base removed from V and 7 bases from J, the gap between germline ends came to 7 bases. CDR3 in amino acids: CASSLGTGEAFF. CDR3 bases: TGTGCCAGCAGCTTAGGAACAGGTGAAGCTTTCTTT.

The chain joins TRBV6-6 to TRBJ2-7; possibly TRBD2 for D (6 bases). CDR3 size: 15 residues. Trimming removed 6 bases at V and 1 base at J, with 16 bases between. The germline CDR1 and CDR2 sequences are MNHNY and SVGAGI (reference sequence). CDR3 residues: CASSFPGRSSYEQYF. CDR3 sequence (DNA): TGTGCCAGCAGCTTCCCGGGGAGGAGTTCCTACGAGCAGTACTTC.

The chain employs TRBV7-2 and TRBJ1-1; no definite D call. The germline CDR1 and CDR2 sequences are SGHTA and FQGNSA. Trimming took 6 bases from V and 5 from J, leaving 10 bases between them. The CDR3 has 12 residues. The CDR3 coding sequence is TGTGCCAGCAGTCCTTCCCGTACTGAAGCTTTCTTT. This gives the protein CASSPSRTEAFF.

V and J are TRBV3-1 (or the pseudogene TRBV3-2) and TRBJ1-5; D unresolved. With 1 base removed from V and 2 bases from J, the gap between germline ends came to 6 bases. The CDR3 loop spans 14 amino acids. Germline V gives CDR1 LGHDT, CDR2 YNNKEL (reference sequence). The CDR3 bases are TGTGCCAGCAGCCAAGGCGTGGGCAATCAGCCCCAGCATTTT. Its translation: CASSQGVGNQPQHF.

The rearrangement links TRBV7-3 to TRBJ2-1, with TRBD1 matching 7 bases. J lost 2 bases, V lost 3 bases, and 4 bases had no gene match. The germline gives CDR1 SGHTA, CDR2 FQGTGA. The CDR3 has 15 residues. CDR3 in amino acids: CASSFGDRAYNEQFF. Here the CDR3 DNA reads TGTGCCAGCAGCTTTGGAGACAGGGCCTACAATGAGCAGTTCTTC. Based on the CDR3 plus reference TRBV7-3 and TRBJ2-1, the full variable domain is GAGVSQTPSNKVTEKGKYVELRCDPISGHTALYWYRQSLGQGPEFLIYFQGTGAADDSGLPNDRFFAVRPEGSVSTLKIQRTERGDSAVYLCASSFGDRAYNEQFFGPGTRLTVL.

The rearrangement links TRBV6-5 to TRBJ2-1, with D possibly matching TRBD2 (6 bases). Looked up from germline, CDR1 is MNHEY and CDR2 is SVGAGI. The ends were cut back, 3 bases at V and 3 bases at J, with 9 bases in the middle. This CDR3 has 14 amino acids. In DNA form, the CDR3 reads TGTGCCAGCAGTTATGGAGGGGTCTACAATGAGCAGTTCTTC. Its translation is CASSYGGVYNEQFF.

The V gene is TRBV5-7, the J gene TRBJ1-4; TRBD1 matches at 9 bases. TRBV5-7 is noted as an ORF with a role that remains uncertain. The V and J ends lost 4 bases and 4 bases, in that order; junction bases with no gene match: 11. CDR3 length: 17 residues. CDR3 region: CASSPSPRDRDNEKLFF. Written as DNA, the CDR3 is TGTGCCAGCAGCCCGAGCCCCCGGGACAGGGATAATGAAAAACTGTTTTTT.

CDR3 DNA: TGTGCCAGCAGCCCCCTACGGGGAGGGGGCTACACCTTC. Amino acids: CASSPLRGGGYTF. V is TRBV7-9 and J is TRBJ1-2; the D is unclear. The germline CDR1 and CDR2 sequences are SEHNR and FQNEAQ (reference sequence). The CDR3 has 13 residues. V dropped 5 bases and J dropped 8 bases, with 15 bases sitting between them.

The V gene is TRBV19, the J gene TRBJ1-1; TRBD1 aligns across 10 bases. In germline, CDR1 is LNHDA, CDR2 SQIVND (reference sequence). V lost 4 bases, J lost 11 bases, and 13 bases stayed unmatched. CDR3 length: 15 residues. The CDR3 DNA follows: TGTGCCAGTAGTACGAAGGGACAGGGGCGCGCAAGGGCTTTCTTT. Translating it yields CASSTKGQGRARAFF.

This clone was counted once. The J gene is TRBJ1-3, the V gene TRBV28; D uncertain. The CDR3 is 14 amino acids. V was trimmed by 4 bases and J by 0 bases, leaving 7 bases between them. The germline CDR1 and CDR2 sequences are MDHEN and SYDVKM. CDR3 in amino acids: CASSSGISGNTIYF. The CDR3 DNA reads as TGTGCCAGCAGTTCGGGGATCTCTGGAAACACCATATATTTT.

The V and J genes are TRBV5-1 and TRBJ1-1, with unresolved D. V lost 3 bases and J 4 bases, leaving 13 bases between the germline ends. Germline V lookup: CDR1 SGHRS, CDR2 YFSETQ. This CDR3 is 14 amino acids long. CDR3 bases: TGCGCCAGCAGCTCCCTTCCTAGTCCCACTGAAGCTTTCTTT. Translating gives CASSSLPSPTEAFF. The variable domain in full, with the rest retrieved from reference TRBV5-1 and TRBJ1-1, is KAGVTQTPRYLIKTRGQQVTLSCSPISGHRSVSWYQQTPGQGLQFLFEYFSETQRNKGNFPGRFSGRQFSNSRSEMNVSTLELGDSALYLCASSSLPSPTEAFFGQGTRLTVV.

This clone has only one observation. This chain connects TRBV30 to TRBJ2-3; a weak D match, TRBD2 (5 bases). CDR3 size: 15 residues. The germline CDR1 and CDR2 sequences are GTSNPN and SVGIG (reference sequence). V was cut by 2 bases and J by 3 bases, with 15 bases left in between. CDR3 sequence: CAWSLRRGNTDTQYF. Here the CDR3 DNA reads TGTGCCTGGAGTTTAAGGAGAGGGAATACAGATACGCAGTATTTT.

This clone was recorded once. The genes are TRBV2 and TRBJ2-3; 10 positions agree with TRBD2. The CDR3 spans 16 residues. The V segment lost 6 bases and the J segment 4 bases; nucleotides outside the gene matches: 10. The germline CDR1 and CDR2 sequences are SNHLY and FYNNEI. The CDR3 sequence: CASRLSTSGVADTQYF. The DNA of the CDR3 is TGTGCCAGCAGGCTTTCCACTAGCGGGGTCGCAGATACGCAGTATTTT.

The J gene is TRBJ1-4, the V gene TRBV2, with TRBD1 matching over 11 bases. The CDR3 spans 16 residues. Germline CDR1 and CDR2: SNHLY and FYNNEI. J was trimmed by 3 bases and V by 7 bases; bases with no gene match: 7. The CDR3 here is CASTRDRGVANEKLFF. The CDR3 DNA sequence: TGTGCCAGCACGCGGGACAGGGGGGTGGCTAATGAAAAACTGTTTTTT.

The chain carries TRBV28 and TRBJ1-6; 9 bases agree with TRBD1. V shed 7 bases and J 9 bases; nucleotides not matched to a gene: 7. CDR1 and CDR2 from the germline V gene are MDHEN and SYDVKM. This CDR3 region has 14 residues. For the CDR3, the DNA is TGTGCCAGCAAGGTCGGACAGGGGACTTCACCCCTCCACTTT. Its protein product is CASKVGQGTSPLHF.

V gene TRBV28 combines with J gene TRBJ2-3, with 8 bases lining up with TRBD1. Germline lookup yields CDR1 MDHEN and CDR2 SYDVKM. J lost 6 bases, V lost 6 bases, and 11 bases had no gene match. This CDR3 contains 15 residues. In DNA, the CDR3 is TGTGCCAGCAGCTCTTTCTCGACAGGGGAGGATACGCAGTATTTT. Its protein is CASSSFSTGEDTQYF.

In this sample, this clone turned up once. The rearrangement joins TRBV5-1 to TRBJ1-2, with 9 positions matching TRBD1. The germline CDR1 and CDR2 sequences are SGHRS and YFSETQ. The length of the CDR3 is 14 residues. J was trimmed by 4 bases and V by 2 bases; bases with no gene match: 3. The CDR3: CASSLRQGGYGYTF. In DNA, the CDR3 is TGCGCCAGCAGCTTACGACAGGGGGGCTATGGCTACACCTTC.

The rearrangement links TRBV2 to TRBJ1-2; a possible D gene is TRBD1 (6 bases). V shed 5 bases and J shed 10 bases, with 17 bases lying between them. This CDR3 spans 13 amino acids. The germline V gene has CDR1 SNHLY and CDR2 FYNNEI. The CDR3 nucleotides are TGTGCCAGCAGTACAGGGAACGGTAGAGACTACACCTTC. This encodes CASSTGNGRDYTF.

The chain uses TRBV5-8 and TRBJ2-1, with unresolved D. The germline V gene has CDR1 SGHTS and CDR2 YDEGEE. Between the trimmed V and J ends, which lost 7 bases and 3 bases, there was a span of 14 bases. The CDR3 length is 14 residues. In DNA, the CDR3 is TGTGCCAGCCCCACTTCCTTCTTCTACAATGAGCAGTTCTTC. This encodes CASPTSFFYNEQFF.